The rows below give T cell receptor beta chains drawn from one sample of a study of cytomegalovirus exposure and HLA in healthy donors. Repertoires were generated with immunoSEQ multiplex PCR, while TCRdb's copy carries only in-frame clones and drops some. The table has 100,000 to 150,000 clones, around 78% seen once; the top ten hold 1.8%. The sequenced sample consisted of PBMCs. Receptors were obtained from a woman between 45 and 60 years old in good health and CMV-seronegative. CDR3s include the opening cysteine and the closing phenylalanine or tryptophan. The D gene is left open where the match is weak. Part of the rows lack a size; the others show once, few, many or a class for expanded clones.

len	abundance	d_gene	v_gene	j_gene	CDR3aa	CDR3nt
13	once	TRBD1	TRBV18	TRBJ1-2	CASSPQGENGYTF	TGTGCCAGCTCACCCCAGGGGGAAAATGGCTACACCTTC
16	-	-	TRBV5-4	TRBJ1-4	CASSPLPATANEKLFF	TGTGCCAGCAGCCCCCTCCCAGCTACAGCTAATGAAAAACTGTTTTTT
16	few	TRBD2	TRBV9	TRBJ2-1	CASRETGASGEGEQFF	TGTGCCAGCAGAGAGACGGGGGCTAGCGGGGAGGGGGAGCAGTTCTTC
14	-	-	TRBV4-1	TRBJ1-5	CASSPNWDIQPQHF	TGCGCCAGCAGCCCTAACTGGGACATCCAGCCCCAGCATTTT
16	-	TRBD1	TRBV29-1	TRBJ2-7	CSVEDPRGQGSYEQYF	TGCAGCGTTGAAGATCCCCGGGGACAGGGCTCCTACGAGCAGTACTTC
14	-	-	TRBV5-6	TRBJ1-3	CASSFSISGNTIYF	TGTGCCAGCAGCTTTAGTATCTCTGGAAACACCATATATTTT
13	-	TRBD1	TRBV29-1	TRBJ1-2	CSVDGTGGYGYTF	TGCAGCGTTGATGGGACAGGGGGCTATGGCTACACCTTC
14	-	TRBD1	TRBV5-1	TRBJ2-7	CASSLQGNWYEQYF	TGCGCCAGCAGCTTACAGGGGAATTGGTACGAGCAGTACTTC
14	-	-	TRBV5-6	TRBJ1-2	CASSFLAGLDGYTF	TGTGCCAGCAGCTTCTTAGCAGGACTAGATGGCTACACCTTC
15	-	-	TRBV28	TRBJ2-1	CASSPGAVSYNEQFF	TGTGCCAGCAGTCCTGGGGCGGTCTCCTACAATGAGCAGTTCTTC
11	-	-	TRBV11-1	TRBJ2-7	CASSKTEVQYF	TGTGCCAGCAGCAAGACAGAAGTGCAGTACTTC
14	-	-	TRBV7-2	TRBJ1-2	CASSLGPANYGYPF	TGTGCCAGCAGCTTAGGTCCTGCTAACTATGGCTACCCCTTC
16	-	-	TRBV5-6	TRBJ1-5	CASTSRGGYSNQPQHF	TGTGCCAGCACCTCCCGAGGTGGGTATAGCAATCAGCCCCAGCATTTT
17	few	TRBD2	TRBV7-2	TRBJ2-3	CASSFLPSSGRSDTQYF	TGTGCCAGCAGCTTTCTCCCCTCTAGCGGGAGATCAGATACGCAGTATTTT
17	-	-	TRBV13	TRBJ2-7	CASSSMALPSNLYEQYF	TGTGCCAGCAGCTCGATGGCCCTCCCTAGTAATCTCTACGAGCAGTACTTC
13	-	-	TRBV19	TRBJ2-5	CASRNGVGETQYF	TGTGCCAGTAGGAACGGAGTTGGAGAGACCCAGTACTTC
16	-	-	TRBV4-2	TRBJ1-4	CASSQDRAGSLEKLFF	TGTGCCAGCAGCCAAGATCGGGCAGGGTCTTTAGAAAAACTGTTTTTT
16	once	-	TRBV7-2	TRBJ1-4	CASSLNRPDRNEKLFF	TGTGCCAGCAGCTTAAATCGGCCCGACAGGAATGAAAAACTGTTTTTT
15	once	-	TRBV7-9	TRBJ2-3	CASSSRLSGWDTQYF	TGTGCCAGCAGCTCCCGATTATCAGGATGGGATACGCAGTATTTT
15	-	TRBD1	TRBV9	TRBJ1-1	CASSVSDGTVREAFF	TGTGCCAGCAGCGTATCCGATGGGACAGTCAGAGAAGCTTTCTTT
16	-	TRBD1	TRBV5-6	TRBJ1-5	CASSPGTGGADQPQHF	TGTGCCAGCAGCCCCGGGACAGGGGGCGCCGATCAGCCCCAGCATTTT
12	-	-	TRBV7-3	TRBJ2-6	CASSFRANVLTF	TGTGCCAGTTCGTTCCGGGCCAACGTCCTGACTTTC
16	few	TRBD1	TRBV4-1	TRBJ1-5	CASSRRDRGRFQPQHF	TGCGCCAGCAGCCGCCGGGACAGGGGGCGTTTTCAGCCCCAGCATTTT
15	-	-	TRBV2	TRBJ1-2	CASRPNRVTNYGYTF	TGTGCCAGCAGGCCCAACAGGGTCACAAACTATGGCTACACCTTC